The 26 T cell receptor beta chains reported below all come from one sample, sequenced in a study of shared clonotypes between healthy human individuals. Libraries were prepared by immunoSEQ multiplex PCR; TCRdb keeps only in-frame clonotypes and omits some of them. The sample records around 2.3 million clones, 95% being singletons. The source material was naive CD4+ T cells sorted from blood. Sample subset: CD45RA+ positively selected. These receptors originate from a man in his late teens or twenties in good health.

The V gene is TRBV7-2, the J gene TRBJ2-1; 7 bases fit TRBD2. The CDR3 extends over 17 amino acids. Germline V gives CDR1 SGHTA, CDR2 FQGNSA. V lost 5 bases and J lost 2; bases outside the gene matches: 12. Written as DNA, the CDR3 is TGTGCCAGCAGCCGGGGAGGGAGGGAGGCCCCCTACAATGAGCAGTTCTTC. Residues: CASSRGGREAPYNEQFF.

The V call is TRBV5-1, the J call TRBJ1-1; D possibly corresponds to TRBD1 (5 bases). With 4 bases removed from V and 0 bases from J, the gap between germline ends came to 10 bases. Germline assignment: CDR1 SGHRS and CDR2 YFSETQ. CDR3 length equals 14 residues. The CDR3 is CASSATDMNTEAFF. The DNA for the CDR3 is TGCGCCAGCAGCGCGACGGACATGAACACTGAAGCTTTCTTT.

With regard to this clone: The sample holds other DNA sequences that translate to the same CDR3. The chain uses TRBV11-2 and TRBJ2-7; weak D call: TRBD1 (6 bases). CDR3 length: 12 residues. Trimming took 3 bases from V and 3 from J, leaving 6 bases between them. Germline assignment: CDR1 SGHAT and CDR2 FQNNGV. The chain's CDR3 is CASSLTGYEQYF. CDR3 bases: TGTGCCAGCAGCTTGACAGGCTACGAGCAGTACTTC.

The rearrangement joins TRBV6-6 to TRBJ1-5; D remains unclear. Per the germline V gene, CDR1 is MNHNY and CDR2 is SVGAGI (reference sequence). The CDR3 is 12 amino acids. V was shortened by 5 bases and J by 4 bases, with 6 bases between the two germline ends. The CDR3 loop reads CASSAPNQPQHF. The CDR3 nucleotides are TGTGCCAGCAGTGCCCCGAATCAGCCCCAGCATTTT.

The chain combines TRBV2 with TRBJ2-2; D unresolved. Per the germline V gene, CDR1 is SNHLY and CDR2 is FYNNEI. V lost 5 bases, J lost 2 bases, and 9 bases lay in between. The CDR3 spans 14 residues. Here the CDR3 reads CASSSQVNTGELFF. Here the CDR3 DNA reads TGTGCCAGCAGTAGTCAGGTTAACACCGGGGAGCTGTTTTTT. Based on the CDR3 plus reference TRBV2 and TRBJ2-2, the full variable domain is EPEVTQTPSHQVTQMGQEVILRCVPISNHLYFYWYRQILGQKVEFLVSFYNNEISEKSEIFDDQFSVERPDGSNFTLKIRSTKLEDSAMYFCASSSQVNTGELFFGEGSRLTVL.

V gene TRBV15 combines with J gene TRBJ2-5; 11 bases agree with TRBD2. This CDR3 is 15 amino acids long. V was clipped by 0 bases and J by 4 bases; unmatched bases: 1. The germline V gene has CDR1 LNHNV and CDR2 YYDKDF (reference sequence). Written as DNA, the CDR3 is TGTGCCACCAGCAGAGAAGGGACTAGCGGAGAGACCCAGTACTTC. It is translated as CATSREGTSGETQYF.

The gene calls are TRBV5-6 and TRBJ1-2; D gene uncertain. The V end lost 2 bases, the J end lost 7 bases, and 9 bases lay between the germline ends. CDR1 and CDR2 from the germline V gene are SGHDT and YYEEEE. The CDR3 spans 12 residues. CDR3 DNA: TGTGCCAGCAGCTTAGGGTTTGGTGGCTACACCTTC. Amino acid sequence: CASSLGFGGYTF.

The rearrangement joins TRBV6-5 to TRBJ2-7; D might be TRBD1 (6 bases). Germline CDR1 MNHEY, CDR2 SVGAGI. The CDR3 contains 15 residues. The V gene lost 2 bases and the J gene lost 3 bases, with 14 bases spanning the gap. For the CDR3, the DNA is TGTGCCAGCAGTTACGGGGTCAGGGGTGGCTACGAGCAGTACTTC. It encodes CASSYGVRGGYEQYF.

The table lists this clone with a few counts. Other nucleotide sequences in the sample specify the same CDR3. This chain links TRBV30 with TRBJ1-5, with D unclear. Germline V gives CDR1 GTSNPN, CDR2 SVGIG (reference sequence). Trimming took 0 bases from V and 7 from J, leaving 10 bases between them. This CDR3 spans 13 amino acids. CDR3 nucleotides: TGTGCCTGGAGTGTAAGCGCAAAACAGCCCCAGCATTTT. It encodes CAWSVSAKQPQHF.

The J gene is TRBJ1-1, the V gene TRBV18, with 9 bases that match TRBD1. The CDR3 has 12 amino acids. Losses at the gene ends were 4 bases for V and 11 bases for J; bases not matched to a gene: 5. The germline V gene has CDR1 KGHSH and CDR2 LQKENI. CDR3 in DNA: TGTGCCAGCTCACTGACAGGGGGAGAGGCTTTCTTT. Translated, it gives CASSLTGGEAFF.

The chain couples TRBV7-2 to TRBJ1-2, with 7 bases matching TRBD1. CDR1 is SGHTA and CDR2 is FQGNSA in the germline V gene. The length of the CDR3 is 13 residues. V was clipped by 5 bases and J by 11 bases; unmatched bases: 11. The CDR3 nucleotides read TGTGCCAGCAGCAAAAGGGACAGTTATAGATACACCTTC. Its protein product is CASSKRDSYRYTF.

The chain is built from TRBV27 and TRBJ1-6; weak D call: TRBD1 (5 bases). The CDR3 extends over 19 amino acids. Trimming shortened V by 6 bases and J by 0 bases, and 21 bases separated the two germline ends. The germline gives CDR1 MNHEY, CDR2 SMNVEV (reference sequence). Written as DNA, the CDR3 is TGTGCCAGCAGGCCCCGGTGGGGGGGTGGGAGCTCCTATAATTCACCCCTCCACTTT. Translating gives CASRPRWGGGSSYNSPLHF.

The chain combines TRBV19 with TRBJ1-1; tentatively, D is TRBD1 (6 bases). Germline-derived CDR1 and CDR2 are LNHDA and SQIVND (reference sequence). This CDR3 contains 14 residues. The V and J ends lost 7 bases and 2 bases respectively, with 14 bases between them. In nucleotides, the CDR3 is TGTGCCAGTACCGGACGGACAGAAAACACTGAAGCTTTCTTT. It specifies CASTGRTENTEAFF.

The rearrangement joins TRBV5-1 to TRBJ2-7; 7 bases are shared with TRBD1. Germline loops: CDR1 SGHRS, CDR2 YFSETQ. J gave up 11 bases and V 2 bases, and 13 bases lay outside the gene matches. The CDR3 has 14 residues. CDR3 region: CASSLSRDSEKEYF. The CDR3, as DNA: TGCGCCAGCAGCTTAAGTCGGGACAGCGAAAAGGAGTACTTC.

This clone appeared once. The rearrangement joins TRBV5-6 to TRBJ2-5; 10 bases align to TRBD2. V gave up 4 bases and J gave up 2 bases; unmatched junction bases: 2. CDR1 and CDR2 from the germline V gene are SGHDT and YYEEEE. This CDR3 region has 14 residues. The DNA for the CDR3 is TGTGCCAGCAGCCCAGCGGGGGGGCAAGAGACCCAGTACTTC. Its protein product is CASSPAGGQETQYF.

A single count supports this clone. This rearrangement joins TRBV6-1 to TRBJ1-2; 8 bases map to TRBD1. The trim removed 4 bases at V and 0 bases at J, leaving 16 bases unmatched. This CDR3 comprises 19 residues. The germline gives CDR1 MNHNS, CDR2 SASEGT. DNA of the CDR3: TGTGCCAGCAGTGCCTACAGGGGGAGTAGCACTGTCACTAACTATGGCTACACCTTC. Protein: CASSAYRGSSTVTNYGYTF.

A remark on this clone: This CDR3 is also generated by other DNA sequences in the sample. The chain joins TRBV19 to TRBJ2-3, with a weak D call TRBD1 (6 bases). The CDR3 covers 15 residues. CDR1 LNHDA and CDR2 SQIVND come from the germline V gene (reference sequence). V was pared by 3 bases and J by 0 bases, with 10 bases between. CDR3 nucleotides: TGTGCCAGTAGTATTAGGACAGCTAGCACAGATACGCAGTATTTT. Amino acids: CASSIRTASTDTQYF.

This chain connects TRBV27 to TRBJ1-1, with D unresolved. The CDR3 totals 13 residues. V was cut by 4 bases and J by 5 bases, with 11 bases left in between. In germline, CDR1 is MNHEY, CDR2 SMNVEV (reference sequence). CDR3 sequence: CASSSSDRTEAFF. The CDR3 DNA reads TGTGCCAGCAGTTCATCGGATAGGACTGAAGCTTTCTTT.

This sequence joins TRBV6-1 and TRBJ1-5; maybe TRBD1 (5 bases). The germline CDR1 and CDR2 sequences are MNHNS and SASEGT. The CDR3 runs to 18 residues. V dropped 4 bases and J dropped 0 bases, with 19 bases sitting between them. This CDR3 reads CASSAPGASQYSNQPQHF. The CDR3 coding sequence is TGTGCCAGCAGTGCCCCCGGGGCCAGCCAATATAGCAATCAGCCCCAGCATTTT.

The chain links TRBV18 to TRBJ1-2; TRBD1 agrees at 7 bases. The germline gives CDR1 KGHSH, CDR2 LQKENI. The V segment lost 5 bases and the J segment 0 bases; nucleotides outside the gene matches: 6. CDR3 length: 15 residues. The CDR3 loop reads CASSEGTVANYGYTF. The CDR3 DNA reads TGTGCCAGCTCAGAGGGGACAGTGGCTAACTATGGCTACACCTTC.

The chain recombines TRBV6-6 with TRBJ1-4, with a tentative D call TRBD1 (5 bases). The germline V and J ends were trimmed by 2 bases and 5 bases, with 9 bases remaining between them. The CDR3 covers 14 residues. Germline CDR1 MNHNY, CDR2 SVGAGI (reference sequence). The chain's CDR3 is CASSYRGVNEKLFF. In DNA form, the CDR3 reads TGTGCCAGCAGTTACAGGGGTGTAAATGAAAAACTGTTTTTT.

In the case of this clone: Other DNA sequences in this specimen translate into the identical CDR3. The V call is TRBV18, the J call TRBJ1-2; unclear D gene. CDR3 length: 13 residues. The germline V and J ends were trimmed by 3 bases and 2 bases, with 7 bases remaining between them. From germline, CDR1 is KGHSH and CDR2 LQKENI. This CDR3 is CASSPDTNYGYTF. For the CDR3, the DNA is TGTGCCAGCTCACCTGACACAAACTATGGCTACACCTTC.

The genes are TRBV11-2 and TRBJ1-6; D possibly corresponds to TRBD1 (5 bases). CDR1 SGHAT and CDR2 FQNNGV come from the germline V gene. The CDR3 contains 19 residues. V lost 0 bases and J lost 0, with 15 bases in between. The CDR3 coding sequence is TGTGCCAGCAGCTTAGAGCAGGGTGTCGGCAGCTCCTATAATTCACCCCTCCACTTT. It specifies CASSLEQGVGSSYNSPLHF.

V usage is TRBV19 and J usage is TRBJ1-1; D remains ambiguous. The CDR3 sequence is 15 residues long. Germline V gives CDR1 LNHDA, CDR2 SQIVND (reference sequence). The ends were cut back, 3 bases at V and 6 bases at J, with 17 bases in the middle. The CDR3 here is CASSMVGGARAEAFF. The CDR3 bases are TGTGCCAGTAGTATGGTTGGCGGCGCGAGGGCTGAAGCTTTCTTT.

CDR3 bases: TGCGCCAGCAGCCAAGATACAGTCCTAAACTATGGCTACACCTTC. It translates to CASSQDTVLNYGYTF. The chain carries TRBV4-3 and TRBJ1-2; D is uncertain. CDR3 size: 15 residues. CDR1 is LGHNA and CDR2 is YSLEER in the germline V gene. Deletions cut 0 bases from V and 2 bases from J, with 10 bases between.

The chain joins TRBV6-1 to TRBJ1-6, with D unclear. V was pared by 1 base and J by 12 bases, with 10 bases between. The CDR3 contains 13 residues. CDR1 MNHNS and CDR2 SASEGT come from the germline V gene. Here the CDR3 reads CASSEGRTLPLHF. CDR3 sequence (DNA): TGTGCCAGCAGTGAAGGCCGAACCTTACCCCTCCACTTT.